This T cell receptor beta chain was profiled in a study of pediatric ulcerative colitis. Study-level results: Compared with controls, ulcerative colitis showed greater blood-rectum clone sharing.

In regard to this clone: The antigen is unknown.

Repertoires were generated with immunoSEQ multiplex PCR, while TCRdb's copy carries only in-frame clones and drops some. Altogether around 64,000 clones are present, 86% being singletons, with the ten largest covering roughly 3.8%. There are 22 residues in the CDR3. Germline V lookup: CDR1 SGHDN, CDR2 FVKESK. Trimming took off 4 bases at V and 1 base at J, with 33 bases between the two ends. The receptor's source is a boy aged 5-17 years with severe ulcerative colitis. Sample: blood. V and J are TRBV14 and TRBJ2-3, with unresolved D. The chain's CDR3 is CASSPLSPFGELTKARTDTQYF. The CDR3 DNA reads as TGTGCCAGCAGCCCCCTCTCCCCATTTGGGGAACTTACCAAGGCCCGCACAGATACGCAGTATTTT.